Following are 10 T cell receptor beta chains from one sample sequenced in a study of blood T cell repertoires in COVID-19. Assay used: immunoSEQ multiplex PCR; TCRdb lists only in-frame clones, some missing. The sample yields about 270,000 clones, around 90% seen once. The material sequenced was PBMCs or T cells enriched from blood (not recorded which). Source of these receptors: a woman aged 40 to 50 with acute COVID-19.

The chain couples TRBV7-3 to TRBJ2-5; D is possibly TRBD2 (7 bases). The CDR3 is 16 amino acids. Germline CDR1 is SGHTA and CDR2 is FQGTGA. V lost 5 bases and J lost 2, with 18 bases in between. DNA for the CDR3: TGTGCCAGCAGCCCACGGGGGGCCCCAGGTCAAGAGACCCAGTACTTC. Translation: CASSPRGAPGQETQYF.

The V call is TRBV3-1 (or the pseudogene TRBV3-2), the J call TRBJ2-3; D is ambiguous. CDR3 length: 15 residues. Germline loops: CDR1 LGHDT, CDR2 YNNKEL (reference sequence). V shed 2 bases and J shed 0 bases, with 9 bases lying between them. CDR3: CASSQPGHSTDTQYF. CDR3 in DNA: TGTGCCAGCAGCCAACCGGGTCATAGCACAGATACGCAGTATTTT.

The chain couples TRBV15 to TRBJ1-1; the D is unclear. CDR1 is LNHNV, CDR2 YYDKDF, per germline (reference sequence). This CDR3 contains 15 residues. Trimming removed 0 bases from V and 4 bases from J, with 12 bases in between. As DNA, the CDR3 is TGTGCCACCAGCAGAGATTCTCGTTTTAGCACTGAAGCTTTCTTT. Translated: CATSRDSRFSTEAFF.

This chain uses TRBV7-2 with TRBJ1-5; 7 bases align to TRBD1. CDR1 and CDR2 from the germline V gene are SGHTA and FQGNSA. V shed 1 base and J 4 bases; nucleotides not matched to a gene: 4. This CDR3 has 15 amino acids. This CDR3 reads CASSLGGTANQPQHF. CDR3 in DNA: TGTGCCAGCAGCTTAGGCGGGACAGCAAATCAGCCCCAGCATTTT.

This clone was observed once. V is TRBV3-1 (or the pseudogene TRBV3-2) and J is TRBJ2-1, with no clear D. The CDR3 has 12 residues. With 1 base removed from V and 8 bases from J, the gap between germline ends came to 6 bases. Germline V gene data show CDR1 as LGHDT and CDR2 as YNNKEL (reference sequence). For the CDR3, the DNA is TGTGCCAGCAGCCAAGTGGGCTATGAGCAGTTCTTC. Protein: CASSQVGYEQFF.

This sequence joins TRBV7-2 and TRBJ2-1; tentatively, D is TRBD2 (7 bases). This CDR3 is 15 amino acids long. V lost 1 base, J lost 7 bases, and 14 bases lay in between. Germline V gene lookup returns CDR1 SGHTA and CDR2 FQGNSA. The CDR3 region is CASSLVRGGVNEQFF. CDR3 coding DNA: TGTGCCAGCAGCTTAGTCAGGGGAGGGGTAAATGAGCAGTTCTTC.

V and J are TRBV28 and TRBJ2-7, with TRBD2 identical over 7 bases. Per the germline V gene, CDR1 is MDHEN and CDR2 is SYDVKM. This CDR3 has 17 residues. Trimming at V came to 2 bases and at J to 2 bases, leaving 12 bases not matched to a gene. Here the CDR3 DNA reads TGTGCCAGCAGTTTAGGGGTCTTGGGGGGGAGGACCTACGAGCAGTACTTC. This gives the protein CASSLGVLGGRTYEQYF.

The chain uses TRBV11-1 and TRBJ2-5; tentatively, D is TRBD2 (7 bases). V was clipped by 0 bases and J by 5 bases, with 13 bases between them. Germline assignment: CDR1 SGHAT and CDR2 FQDESV (reference sequence). This CDR3 comprises 15 residues. The CDR3 reads CASSLAGGLWETQYF. In DNA, the CDR3 is TGTGCCAGCAGCTTAGCGGGGGGGCTGTGGGAGACCCAGTACTTC.

The chain carries TRBV12-3 or TRBV12-4 and TRBJ1-2, with a weak D call TRBD1 (6 bases). V shed 6 bases and J shed 3 bases, with 8 bases lying between them. The CDR3 extends over 12 amino acids. CDR3 amino acids: CASRAGDYGYTF. The CDR3 DNA sequence: TGTGCCAGCAGGGCAGGGGACTATGGCTACACCTTC.

The chain is built from TRBV19 and TRBJ1-3, with D maybe TRBD1 (6 bases). V was cut by 11 bases and J by 3 bases, with 17 bases left in between. Germline CDR1 is LNHDA and CDR2 is SQIVND (reference sequence). This CDR3 has 14 residues. The CDR3 region is CACEQGRGGNTIYF. CDR3 nucleotide sequence: TGTGCCTGCGAACAGGGTAGAGGTGGAAACACCATATATTTT.